What follows are 4 T cell receptor beta chains derived from one specimen sequenced in a study of CD8 T cells in ankylosing spondylitis. The study's findings and limits: One TCR beta motif, made up of eight highly homologous variants, appeared characteristic of ankylosing spondylitis blood.

TCRdb independently ran MiXCR on the 5' RACE reads; one entry per CDR3 protein. This repertoire shows 470,000 or so distinct CDR3 sequences, 25% to 30% found once; its top ten account for 0.85% to 1%. The antigens for these receptors are not known. Material: blood, either unsorted or a sorted T cell fraction (not recorded which). These receptors came from a male donor with ankylosing spondylitis.

The V gene is TRBV18, the J gene TRBJ2-1; 10 positions agree with TRBD2. The CDR3 loop spans 13 amino acids. Looked up from germline, CDR1 is KGHSH and CDR2 is LQKENI. Trimming removed 3 bases from V and 8 bases from J; junction bases left unmatched: 1. The CDR3 DNA follows: TGTGCCAGCTCACCCGGGACTAGCGATGAGCAGTTCTTC. Protein sequence: CASSPGTSDEQFF.

The chain carries TRBV7-9 and TRBJ1-1; 11 bases agree with TRBD1. Trimming removed 5 bases from V and 5 bases from J; junction bases left unmatched: 7. Per germline, CDR1 SEHNR and CDR2 FQNEAQ (reference sequence). The CDR3 spans 15 residues. CDR3 residues: CASSARDRGNTEAFF. CDR3 bases: TGTGCCAGCAGCGCCCGGGACAGGGGGAATACTGAAGCTTTCTTT. The entire variable domain, with the rest obtained from reference TRBV7-9 and TRBJ1-1, is as follows: DTGVSQNPRHKITKRGQNVTFRCDPISEHNRLYWYRQTLGQGPEFLTYFQNEAQLEKSRLLSDRFSAERPKGSFSTLEIQRTEQGDSAMYLCASSARDRGNTEAFFGQGTRLTVV.

This clonotype was detected only once. The chain is built from TRBV7-9 and TRBJ2-1, with 11 bases that match TRBD2. This CDR3 spans 16 amino acids. Trimming cost V 5 bases and J 3 bases; bases outside gene matches: 6. CDR1 and CDR2 from the germline V gene are SEHNR and FQNEAQ (reference sequence). The CDR3 nucleotides read TGTGCCAGCAGCCCAGGGACTAGCGGACTCTACAATGAGCAGTTCTTC. Encoded protein: CASSPGTSGLYNEQFF. The complete variable domain, with remaining parts taken from reference TRBV7-9 and TRBJ2-1, reads DTGVSQNPRHKITKRGQNVTFRCDPISEHNRLYWYRQTLGQGPEFLTYFQNEAQLEKSRLLSDRFSAERPKGSFSTLEIQRTEQGDSAMYLCASSPGTSGLYNEQFFGPGTRLTVL.

This rearrangement joins TRBV20-1 to TRBJ2-1; 12 bases are shared with TRBD1. V dropped 5 bases and J dropped 7; count of bases not matched to a gene: 12. CDR1 and CDR2 from the germline V gene are DFQATT and SNEGSKA (reference sequence). The CDR3 runs 16 residues. The CDR3 DNA follows: TGCAGTGCTTGGGACAGGGGGCGCGGGGTTTCGAATGAGCAGTTCTTC. Its protein product is CSAWDRGRGVSNEQFF.